This T cell receptor (beta chain) was identified in a study of OX40 agonist ivuxolimab in advanced cancers. Study details: Intravenous ivuxolimab at 0.01 to 10 mg/kg was given to patients every 2 weeks. Head and neck, renal cell, melanoma or hepatocellular carcinoma were the cancers that dose-escalation patients had. Aged 23 to 79 with a mean of around 60 years, they were around 79% male. Patients with prior anti-PD-1, anti-PD-L1 or anti-CTLA-4 therapy were eligible; less than 50% had some.

Turning to this clone: One end of the junction is discordant with germline, which a read error may explain.

The V gene's germline CDR1 is SGHNT and CDR2 YENEEA. This CDR3 has 14 amino acids. TCRdb's table, derived via immunoSEQ multiplex PCR, lists solely in-frame clones and lacks some. The sample contains tens of thousands of clones, more than 85% of which appear only once. This chain joins TRBV11-3 and TRBJ2-5; the D gene could be TRBD1 or TRBD2 (5 bases each). The sample in question was CD4+ or CD8+ T cells sorted from blood, obtained in a trial of the OX40 agonist ivuxolimab. This TCR was sampled from an adult with an advanced solid tumor such as melanoma, head and neck, liver or kidney cancer. The CDR3 DNA follows: TGTGCCAGCAGCCTAGAGGGGTCCCAAGAGACCCAGTACTTC. This codes for CASSLEGSQETQYF.